This T cell receptor (beta chain) originates from a study of blood T cells in healthy people across ages. This CDR3 comprises 14 residues. CDR1 and CDR2 (germline): SEHNR, FQNEAQ (reference sequence). The V gene end was trimmed by 5 bases and the J gene end by 4 bases; junction bases not matched to a gene: 5. Together with a sample-barcoded 5' primer, a J-beta primer mix was included in a second PCR lasting about 6 to 11 cycles. Each cDNA molecule received a tag from a template-switch adaptor that had 12 random nucleotides. TCRdb reprocessed the 5' RACE reads via MiXCR and lists one record per CDR3 protein. The table shows 700,000 to 900,000 distinct CDR3 sequences, with roughly 25% occurring only once. This clonotype was seen only a few times. These same records also appear under a second study, on T cells of mothers and their children. As that report states: Thymic selection shapes TCR recombination output in related pairs, and it does so similarly in unrelated pairs.

This chain joins TRBV7-9 and TRBJ2-1; 7 nucleotides match TRBD2. Sequencing was done on a sample of blood. This receptor was taken from a boy between 10 and 17 years old in good health. The chain's CDR3 is CASSGEGEYNEQFF. The CDR3 DNA is TGTGCCAGCAGCGGGGAGGGCGAGTACAATGAGCAGTTCTTC.